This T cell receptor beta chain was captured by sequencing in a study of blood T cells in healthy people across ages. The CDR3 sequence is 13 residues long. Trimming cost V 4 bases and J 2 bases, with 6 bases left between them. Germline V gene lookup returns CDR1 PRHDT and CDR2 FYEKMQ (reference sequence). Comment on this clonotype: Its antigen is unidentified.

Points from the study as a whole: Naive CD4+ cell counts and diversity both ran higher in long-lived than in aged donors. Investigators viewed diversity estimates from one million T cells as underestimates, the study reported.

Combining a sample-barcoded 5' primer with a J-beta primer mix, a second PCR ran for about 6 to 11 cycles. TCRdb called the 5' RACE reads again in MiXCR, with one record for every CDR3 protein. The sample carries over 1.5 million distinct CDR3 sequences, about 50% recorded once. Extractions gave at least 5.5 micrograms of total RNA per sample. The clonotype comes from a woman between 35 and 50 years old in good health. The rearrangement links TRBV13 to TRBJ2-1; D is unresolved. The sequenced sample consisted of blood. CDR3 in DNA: TGTGCCAGCAGCTCCACCCCCTACAATGAGCAGTTCTTC. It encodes CASSSTPYNEQFF.